A single T cell receptor beta chain is shown here with its context. One junction end does not reproduce the germline sequence, and a read error may be involved. The data belong to a study of T cells after yellow fever vaccination. Germline V gene sequence: CDR1 DFQATT, CDR2 SNEGSKA (reference sequence). CDR3 size: 15 residues. In TCRdb, the 5' RACE reads were re-called with MiXCR into one record per CDR3 protein. This sample carries tens of thousands of distinct CDR3 sequences, 7% to 9% of them seen once, and the ten largest clones take around 28%. This chain uses TRBV20-1 with TRBJ2-7; D remains ambiguous. This receptor was identified in a man between 18 and 29 years old who received the YFV17D yellow fever vaccine. Sample: CD8+ T cells sorted from PBMCs, taken about 2 weeks after the first yellow fever vaccination. CDR3 DNA: TGCTGTGCTAGAGATAATCTACAGAGAGACTACGAGCAGTACTTC. Translating gives CCARDNLQRDYEQYF.